These T cell receptor beta chains were read from a single sample in a study of glioma-infiltrating T cells. TCRdb reprocessed the multiplex PCR reads via MiXCR and lists one record per CDR3 protein. The sample yields around 180,000 distinct CDR3 sequences, about 46% seen once. Material for sequencing was glioma tissue, nonneoplastic brain tissue, or PBMCs (not recorded which). The receptors were sampled from a human donor with low-grade glioma or glioblastoma, undergoing nonglioma brain surgery, or in good health (not recorded which). The CDR3 runs from the conserved cysteine through the conserved F or W. The D gene is left open where the match is weak. Rows may omit the clone size; those that give it use once, few, many or a size class.

D	size	V	J	CDR3	DNA
-	-	TRBV5-4	TRBJ2-5	CASSSPSSRETQYF	TGTGCCAGCAGCTCCCCTAGCAGTAGGGAGACCCAGTACTTC
-	many	TRBV20-1	TRBJ1-2	CSARVYGGDGYTF	TGCAGTGCTAGAGTGTACGGGGGGGATGGCTACACCTTC
-	many	TRBV6-1	TRBJ2-7	CASNPDSVSYEQYF	TGTGCCAGCAATCCAGACAGCGTCTCCTACGAGCAGTACTTC
TRBD2	few	TRBV28	TRBJ2-5	CASRPRAGNQETQYF	TGTGCCAGCAGACCCCGAGCGGGAAACCAAGAGACCCAGTACTTC
-	-	TRBV18	TRBJ1-1	CASSLIVNTEAFF	TGTGCCAGCTCACTAATAGTTAACACTGAAGCTTTCTTT
TRBD2	-	TRBV12-3/TRBV12-4	TRBJ2-7	CASSISGRNEQYF	TGTGCCAGCAGTATTAGCGGGAGGAACGAGCAGTACTTC
-	many	TRBV20-1	TRBJ2-5	CSASLETQYF	TGCAGTGCTAGTTTGGAGACCCAGTACTTC
-	-	TRBV20-1	TRBJ2-7	CSSRDTFLAGGYEQYF	TGCAGTTCTAGAGATACGTTTCTAGCCGGAGGTTACGAGCAGTACTTC
-	-	TRBV18	TRBJ1-2	CASSPERRGTVYGYTF	TGTGCCAGCTCACCCGAGAGGAGGGGTACGGTCTATGGCTACACCTTC
TRBD2	many	TRBV28	TRBJ2-7	CASSSHSGKGENEQYF	TGTGCCAGCAGTTCCCATAGCGGGAAGGGTGAGAACGAGCAGTACTTC